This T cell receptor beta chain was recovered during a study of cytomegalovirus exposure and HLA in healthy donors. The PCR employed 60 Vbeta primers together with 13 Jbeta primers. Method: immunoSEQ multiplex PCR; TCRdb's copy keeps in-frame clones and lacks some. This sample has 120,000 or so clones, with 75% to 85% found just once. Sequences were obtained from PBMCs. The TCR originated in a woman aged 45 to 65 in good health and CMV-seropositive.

This CDR3 is CSVEGQGGTEAFF. The CDR3 region has the DNA TGCAGCGTTGAGGGACAGGGTGGCACTGAAGCTTTCTTT. The genes are TRBV29-1 and TRBJ1-1; 9 positions agree with TRBD1. Germline-derived CDR1 and CDR2 are SQVTM and ANQGSEA. After removal of 3 bases from V and 4 bases from J, the junction contained 3 bases not matched to a gene. This CDR3 is 13 amino acids long. Full variable domain (missing parts from reference TRBV29-1 and TRBJ1-1): SAVISQKPSRDICQRGTSLTIQCQVDSQVTMMFWYRQQPGQSLTLIATANQGSEATYESGFVIDKFPISRPNLTFSTLTVSNMSPEDSSIYLCSVEGQGGTEAFFGQGTRLTVV.